This TCR beta chain was captured in a study of T cell responses to AZD1222 COVID-19 vaccine (dated by TCRdb to the early 2020s). As for the study more broadly: AZD1222 recipients with second doses at about 4 weeks or about 12 weeks were pooled, because spike-specific TCR depth and breadth did not differ between schedules. TCR sequencing covered roughly 230 trial participants: about 210 given two doses of AZD1222 and 26 given two doses of MenACWY control vaccine. Trial participants were enrolled by age into subgroups of 18-55, 56-69 and 70-plus years, and around 150, 28 and 57 TCR-sequenced participants, respectively, were included in these subgroups.

Overall results and qualifications from the work: Nearly half of unique spike-specific TCRs reportedly recognized epitopes outside regions mutated in the B.1.351 and B.1.1.7 variants. Participants were mostly white British and included more females than males, and it was suggested by the authors that clonal diversity may have been underestimated. Conclusions about previously exposed vaccinees are limited because only six or seven AZD1222 recipients were SARS-CoV-2 seropositive at baseline. Vaccine-associated CD4 TCRs spanned the whole spike protein, with dominant responses in regions 160-218 and 743-854. Because no samples from the day 14 peak response were available, repertoires could be characterized only after the peak T cell response. Spike-specific TCR breadth and depth rose significantly after two AZD1222 doses compared with day 0 and with MenACWY recipients. In the small 56-69-year group, the increase in depth fell short of significance, most likely because of low power.

As regards this clone: This receptor's antigen is unknown. Nothing much larger sits one base from this clone, and base qualities are not available.

Read against the paper, the sample's time point label means: baseline before first vaccination. Samples from vaccinated people were obtained from the UK trials COV001 and COV002, which included a single-blind randomized controlled phase 2/3 trial of AZD1222 (ChAdOx1 nCoV-19) in healthy adults. For TCRbeta chain sequencing, PBMC samples were collected from trial participants at day 0 and at day 28 after the second dose. From the cysteine through the phenylalanine, the CDR3 covers 14 amino acids. Kept here is only the CDR3 DNA, which spans 42 bases and is read in frame from base 1. Between the V and J ends, shortened by 5 bases and 3 bases respectively, the junction contains 11 bases. CDR1 KGHDR and CDR2 SFDVKD were looked up in the germline V gene. The CDR3 regions of human TCRbeta chains were subjected to immunosequencing. As for how the authors treated the data: Repertoire TCRs were matched against a reference library of SARS-CoV-2-specific TCRs generated with the MIRA antigen-specificity platform. Breadth was defined as the fraction of unique TCRs that were SARS-CoV-2-associated. Depth was defined as the fraction of total T cells that were SARS-CoV-2-associated. Each spike-specific TCR was assigned to its reactive spike region and to a CD4 or CD8 class using the MIRA data. Log10-transformed breadth and depth values were compared by one-way ANOVA with Sidak's multiple comparisons tests. TCRdb provides this immuneACCESS table in a form limited to in-frame rearrangements. Some clones are lacking; in checked studies, under half of them reflect an unresolved V gene, and why the rest are absent is not known. Clonal size and the V and J genes are those of that table, whereas D and trimming came from the DNA. The sample table lists fewer than 130,000 clones, roughly nine tenths of them with a count of one. Around 3% of the sample comes from the top ten.

This TCR derives from an adult in good health. The sample in question was peripheral blood, obtained on day 0 of AZD1222 vaccination. This chain joins TRBV24-1 to TRBJ2-3; confidence is insufficient to name the D gene. The nucleotide sequence reads as follows: TGTGCCACCAGTGCCTCAGCCGGGACAGATACGCAGTATTTT. Translated, it reads CATSASAGTDTQYF.